This T cell receptor (beta chain) was identified during a study of T cell responses to AZD1222 COVID-19 vaccine. Overall study findings and caveats: Donor demographics were predominantly white British with a female majority; clonal diversity may be underestimated. Spike was spanned by vaccine-associated CD4 TCRs, with dominance at 160-218 and 743-854. Close to half of all spike-specific TCRs reportedly target regions of the variants that are unmutated.

This clone was seen once. Its antigen remains unknown. Deletions cut 4 bases from V and 7 bases from J, with 13 bases between. Germline V gene data show CDR1 as LNHDA and CDR2 as SQIVND (reference sequence). The CDR3 is 14 residues long. Assay: immunoSEQ multiplex PCR; the TCRdb copy retains only in-frame clones and omits some. The data hold approximately 100,000 clones, with approximately 86% observed a single time. The clonotype comes from an adult in good health. The sample was peripheral blood, taken on day 0 of MenACWY control vaccination. The chain couples TRBV19 to TRBJ1-4, with no clear D. CDR3: CASSRRLSSEKLFF. The CDR3 nucleotides read TGTGCCAGTAGTAGGAGATTGTCTTCTGAAAAACTGTTTTTT.